A selection of T cell receptor beta chains follows, all from one sample in a study of regulatory T cells in long-lasting Graves disease. TCRdb re-derived calls from the multiplex PCR reads in MiXCR, one entry per CDR3 protein. The repertoire consists of 400,000 to 500,000 distinct CDR3 sequences, with approximately 22% occurring once and the leading ten covering around 13%. The material was peripheral blood mononuclear cells (PBMCs), obtained when the disease was refractory, from a patient treated with antithyroid drugs. The receptors were sampled from a female donor with Graves disease. CDR3s include the opening cysteine and the closing phenylalanine or tryptophan. Each record gives: D gene, V gene, clone size, J gene, CDR3 protein, CDR3 DNA. D genes are given only for firm matches. Some rows mark clone size as missing; the rest say once, few, many or name a class of expanded clone.

D gene: TRBD1
V gene: TRBV18
clone size: few
J gene: TRBJ2-7
CDR3 protein: CASRTGTGDYEQYF
CDR3 DNA: TGTGCCAGTCGAACCGGGACAGGGGACTACGAGCAGTACTTC

D gene: -
V gene: TRBV29-1
clone size: many
J gene: TRBJ1-5
CDR3 protein: CSVAYSNSNQPQHF
CDR3 DNA: TGCAGCGTTGCGTACAGTAATAGCAATCAGCCCCAGCATTTT

D gene: TRBD2
V gene: TRBV28
clone size: -
J gene: TRBJ2-7
CDR3 protein: CAGSLGLAGYSYEQYF
CDR3 DNA: TGTGCCGGCAGTTTAGGACTAGCGGGATACAGCTACGAGCAGTACTTC

D gene: -
V gene: TRBV12-3/TRBV12-4
clone size: -
J gene: TRBJ2-1
CDR3 protein: CASSFGGGLSKEQFF
CDR3 DNA: TGTGCCAGCAGTTTTGGGGGGGGGCTTTCCAAGGAGCAGTTCTTC

D gene: -
V gene: TRBV28
clone size: many
J gene: TRBJ1-1
CDR3 protein: CASSLWSGDGDTEAFF
CDR3 DNA: TGTGCCAGCAGTTTGTGGTCGGGGGACGGAGACACTGAAGCTTTCTTT

D gene: TRBD1
V gene: TRBV10-3
clone size: few
J gene: TRBJ1-2
CDR3 protein: CAITSRGDYGYTF
CDR3 DNA: TGTGCCATAACTTCCAGGGGGGATTATGGCTACACCTTC

D gene: -
V gene: TRBV6-1
clone size: few
J gene: TRBJ2-3
CDR3 protein: CASSLSRGGQDTQYF
CDR3 DNA: TGTGCCAGCAGCTTGTCGAGGGGCGGCCAAGATACGCAGTATTTT

D gene: -
V gene: TRBV7-2
clone size: -
J gene: TRBJ2-7
CDR3 protein: CASNPQGGGYEQYF
CDR3 DNA: TGTGCCAGCAACCCACAAGGGGGGGGCTACGAGCAGTACTTC

D gene: -
V gene: TRBV5-6
clone size: -
J gene: TRBJ1-5
CDR3 protein: CASSRDDGQPQHF
CDR3 DNA: TGTGCCAGCAGCAGGGACGACGGGCAGCCCCAGCATTTT

D gene: TRBD1
V gene: TRBV28
clone size: many
J gene: TRBJ1-5
CDR3 protein: CASSTGGWGQPQHF
CDR3 DNA: TGTGCCAGCAGTACAGGGGGCTGGGGACAGCCCCAGCATTTT

D gene: -
V gene: TRBV7-2
clone size: many
J gene: TRBJ2-2
CDR3 protein: CASSLQGGDTGELFF
CDR3 DNA: TGTGCCAGCAGCCTACAGGGTGGGGACACCGGGGAGCTGTTTTTT

D gene: -
V gene: TRBV19
clone size: many
J gene: TRBJ1-6
CDR3 protein: CASSITGGKSPLHF
CDR3 DNA: TGTGCCAGTAGTATAACAGGAGGAAAATCACCCCTCCACTTT

D gene: -
V gene: TRBV30
clone size: few
J gene: TRBJ2-5
CDR3 protein: CAWALSQETQYF
CDR3 DNA: TGTGCCTGGGCCCTCAGTCAAGAGACCCAGTACTTC

D gene: -
V gene: TRBV7-9
clone size: -
J gene: TRBJ2-7
CDR3 protein: CASRPSLGRGSYEQYF
CDR3 DNA: TGTGCCAGCAGACCGAGTTTGGGGCGGGGCTCCTACGAGCAGTACTTC

D gene: TRBD2
V gene: TRBV20-1
clone size: few
J gene: TRBJ2-6
CDR3 protein: CSARAGTKVPGANVLTF
CDR3 DNA: TGCAGTGCTAGAGCCGGGACTAAGGTACCTGGGGCCAACGTCCTGACTTTC

D gene: -
V gene: TRBV3-1
clone size: many
J gene: TRBJ1-1
CDR3 protein: CASSPRDANTEAFF
CDR3 DNA: TGTGCCAGCAGCCCCAGGGACGCGAACACTGAAGCTTTCTTT

D gene: -
V gene: TRBV18
clone size: -
J gene: TRBJ1-1
CDR3 protein: CASSPPGSTEAFF
CDR3 DNA: TGTGCCAGCTCACCGCCGGGGAGCACTGAAGCTTTCTTT

D gene: -
V gene: TRBV6-1
clone size: few
J gene: TRBJ1-5
CDR3 protein: CASSLDRDNQPQHF
CDR3 DNA: TGTGCCAGCAGTCTAGACAGAGACAATCAGCCCCAGCATTTT

D gene: -
V gene: TRBV12-3/TRBV12-4
clone size: many
J gene: TRBJ2-5
CDR3 protein: CASSLGGGVETQYF
CDR3 DNA: TGTGCCAGCAGCTTGGGAGGGGGGGTAGAGACCCAGTACTTC

D gene: TRBD2
V gene: TRBV12-3/TRBV12-4
clone size: many
J gene: TRBJ2-7
CDR3 protein: CASSLGLAGAYEQYF
CDR3 DNA: TGTGCCAGCAGTTTGGGACTAGCGGGAGCTTACGAGCAGTACTTC

D gene: -
V gene: TRBV5-1
clone size: few
J gene: TRBJ1-3
CDR3 protein: CASSGGQTPGNTIYF
CDR3 DNA: TGCGCCAGCAGCGGTGGACAGACACCTGGAAACACCATATATTTT

D gene: -
V gene: TRBV27
clone size: many
J gene: TRBJ1-6
CDR3 protein: CASRPWQNNSPLHF
CDR3 DNA: TGTGCCAGCAGGCCATGGCAAAATAATTCACCCCTCCACTTT

D gene: -
V gene: TRBV6-2/TRBV6-3
clone size: few
J gene: TRBJ1-1
CDR3 protein: CASSPGPRNTEAFF
CDR3 DNA: TGTGCCAGCAGCCCCGGACCGCGGAACACTGAAGCTTTCTTT

D gene: -
V gene: TRBV30
clone size: many
J gene: TRBJ1-1
CDR3 protein: CAWSSGRTEAFF
CDR3 DNA: TGTGCCTGGTCATCAGGGAGGACTGAAGCTTTCTTT

D gene: TRBD1
V gene: TRBV6-2/TRBV6-3
clone size: -
J gene: TRBJ1-1
CDR3 protein: CASNRQGKNTEAFF
CDR3 DNA: TGTGCCAGCAACCGACAGGGGAAGAACACTGAAGCTTTCTTT

D gene: -
V gene: TRBV3-2
clone size: -
J gene: TRBJ1-1
CDR3 protein: CASSQDRGGYTEAFF
CDR3 DNA: TGTGCCAGCAGCCAAGATAGAGGCGGATACACTGAAGCTTTCTTT

D gene: -
V gene: TRBV20-1
clone size: few
J gene: TRBJ2-7
CDR3 protein: CSARENRERHEQYF
CDR3 DNA: TGCAGTGCTAGAGAGAACAGGGAAAGGCACGAGCAGTACTTC

D gene: -
V gene: TRBV6-1
clone size: few
J gene: TRBJ1-5
CDR3 protein: CASSKDRENNQPQHF
CDR3 DNA: TGTGCCAGCAGTAAGGACCGCGAGAACAATCAGCCCCAGCATTTT

D gene: -
V gene: TRBV7-2
clone size: many
J gene: TRBJ1-2
CDR3 protein: CASSLAGGSYGYTF
CDR3 DNA: TGTGCCAGCAGCTTAGCGGGAGGATCCTATGGCTACACCTTC

D gene: -
V gene: TRBV6-1
clone size: many
J gene: TRBJ2-7
CDR3 protein: CASSIQGYEQYF
CDR3 DNA: TGTGCCAGCAGTATCCAGGGCTACGAGCAGTACTTC

D gene: -
V gene: TRBV6-2/TRBV6-3
clone size: many
J gene: TRBJ2-7
CDR3 protein: CASSRPTDLGLGYEQYF
CDR3 DNA: TGTGCCAGCAGTCGCCCCACCGACCTGGGGCTAGGCTACGAGCAGTACTTC

D gene: TRBD1
V gene: TRBV27
clone size: many
J gene: TRBJ1-2
CDR3 protein: CASSTLTGNGYTF
CDR3 DNA: TGTGCCAGCAGTACCCTGACAGGGAATGGCTACACCTTC

D gene: -
V gene: TRBV12-3/TRBV12-4
clone size: -
J gene: TRBJ1-3
CDR3 protein: CVSSLAGAGNTIYF
CDR3 DNA: TGTGTCAGCAGTTTGGCAGGGGCTGGAAACACCATATATTTT

D gene: TRBD1
V gene: TRBV7-2
clone size: many
J gene: TRBJ1-4
CDR3 protein: CASSLAGTGKEKLFF
CDR3 DNA: TGTGCCAGCAGCTTAGCGGGGACAGGGAAGGAAAAACTGTTTTTT

D gene: -
V gene: TRBV2
clone size: many
J gene: TRBJ1-2
CDR3 protein: CASRAGETDGYTF
CDR3 DNA: TGTGCCAGCAGAGCTGGAGAAACGGATGGCTACACCTTC

D gene: -
V gene: TRBV28
clone size: many
J gene: TRBJ2-7
CDR3 protein: CASSLNVDRTSYEQYF
CDR3 DNA: TGTGCCAGCAGTTTAAATGTGGACAGAACCTCCTACGAGCAGTACTTC

D gene: -
V gene: TRBV15
clone size: many
J gene: TRBJ2-5
CDR3 protein: CATTQGGGQNQETQYF
CDR3 DNA: TGTGCCACCACCCAGGGTGGTGGCCAGAACCAAGAGACCCAGTACTTC

D gene: -
V gene: TRBV5-1
clone size: few
J gene: TRBJ1-1
CDR3 protein: CASTWAGGTEAFF
CDR3 DNA: TGCGCCAGCACTTGGGCCGGCGGCACTGAAGCTTTCTTT

D gene: -
V gene: TRBV20-1
clone size: many
J gene: TRBJ1-4
CDR3 protein: CSARQGIEEKLFF
CDR3 DNA: TGCAGTGCTAGACAGGGGATAGAGGAAAAACTGTTTTTT

D gene: -
V gene: TRBV11-3
clone size: few
J gene: TRBJ2-7
CDR3 protein: CASSLGDGYEQYF
CDR3 DNA: TGTGCCAGCAGCTTAGGAGACGGATACGAGCAGTACTTC

D gene: TRBD1
V gene: TRBV12-3/TRBV12-4
clone size: many
J gene: TRBJ1-2
CDR3 protein: CASSLGDSGLYGYTF
CDR3 DNA: TGTGCCAGCAGTTTGGGGGACAGTGGACTCTATGGCTACACCTTC

D gene: -
V gene: TRBV7-2
clone size: many
J gene: TRBJ2-5
CDR3 protein: CASSFEGEYQETQYF
CDR3 DNA: TGTGCCAGCAGCTTCGAAGGCGAGTACCAAGAGACCCAGTACTTC

D gene: -
V gene: TRBV12-3/TRBV12-4
clone size: -
J gene: TRBJ1-5
CDR3 protein: CASSLWYRDPEGSNQPQHF
CDR3 DNA: TGTGCCAGCAGTTTATGGTACAGGGACCCCGAGGGGAGCAATCAGCCCCAGCATTTT